Presented here are 28 T cell receptor beta chains from one specimen sequenced in a study of CD8+ T cells in alopecia areata. Specified treatment: oral pan-JAK inhibitor, 5-10 mg twice daily. RNA, once extracted, was reverse transcribed into cDNA for use as the sequencing template. The repertoire was sequenced with immunoSEQ multiplex PCR; TCRdb's copy has only in-frame clones and lacks some. The table shows about 300,000 clones, with roughly 64% occurring only once. Here the sequenced sample was CD4+ T cells sorted from blood, taken at week 24, from a patient treated with tofacitinib. The receptors were sampled from a human donor with alopecia areata.

The chain is built from TRBV5-1 and TRBJ1-1, with TRBD1 matching 8 bases. The CDR3 runs 13 residues. The ends lost 2 bases at V and 3 bases at J; junction bases unmatched: 0. Germline CDR1 and CDR2: SGHRS and YFSETQ. CDR3 sequence reads: CASSLQGDTEAFF. CDR3 nucleotides: TGCGCCAGCAGCTTACAGGGGGACACTGAAGCTTTCTTT.

The chain links TRBV2 to TRBJ2-7, with no clear D. The CDR3 consists of 13 residues. Germline loops: CDR1 SNHLY, CDR2 FYNNEI. V lost 4 bases to trimming and J lost 1 base, with 8 bases between them. The CDR3 region is CASSGLGSYEQYF. CDR3 bases: TGTGCCAGCAGTGGATTGGGGTCCTACGAGCAGTACTTC.

The CDR3 loop is CSAGVGTLNTEAFF. Here the CDR3 DNA reads TGCAGCGCTGGGGTCGGGACATTGAACACTGAAGCTTTCTTT. The chain recombines TRBV29-1 with TRBJ1-1; tentative D call: TRBD1 (6 bases). The CDR3 length is 14 residues. Trimming took off 7 bases at V and 0 bases at J, with 15 bases between the two ends. Germline CDR1 reads SQVTM; CDR2 reads ANQGSEA.

This clone was observed a handful of times. The chain employs TRBV5-4 and TRBJ1-6; maybe TRBD1 (6 bases). CDR1 and CDR2 (germline): SGHNT, YYREEE (reference sequence). The CDR3 loop spans 14 amino acids. The germline V and J ends were trimmed by 1 base and 8 bases, with 10 bases remaining between them. The CDR3 spells CASSLRGVDSPLHF. CDR3 coding DNA: TGTGCCAGCAGCTTGAGGGGGGTGGATTCACCCCTCCACTTT.

This clone has only a few counts. Other nucleotide sequences in the sample specify the same CDR3. V usage is TRBV7-2 and J usage is TRBJ2-1; no definite D call. The CDR3 covers 16 residues. The ends were cut back, 0 bases at V and 0 bases at J, with 9 bases in the middle. Germline V gene sequence: CDR1 SGHTA, CDR2 FQGNSA. The CDR3 protein is CASSLAGSSSYNEQFF. Here the CDR3 DNA reads TGTGCCAGCAGCTTAGCAGGCTCGAGCTCCTACAATGAGCAGTTCTTC.

This rearrangement joins TRBV4-1 to TRBJ1-2; no clear D gene. The germline V gene encodes CDR1 MGHRA and CDR2 YSYEKL. The CDR3 loop spans 14 amino acids. The ends were cut back, 3 bases at V and 6 bases at J, with 14 bases in the middle. CDR3 loop: CASSHVPKHHGYTF. CDR3 coding DNA: TGCGCCAGCAGCCACGTCCCCAAGCATCATGGCTACACCTTC.

There are a few counts of this clone. V and J are TRBV5-1 and TRBJ1-1; D not certain. Germline assignment: CDR1 SGHRS and CDR2 YFSETQ. The V end was cut by 4 bases, the J end by 7 bases, with 23 bases between. The length of the CDR3 is 16 residues. This CDR3 reads CASSPPLGARGNEAFF. The CDR3 DNA sequence: TGCGCCAGCAGCCCGCCACTCGGTGCGCGCGGGAATGAAGCTTTCTTT.

This chain uses TRBV19 with TRBJ2-7; 10 bases line up with TRBD2. The J segment lost 10 bases and the V segment lost 5 bases, leaving 11 bases of the junction unmatched. Per germline, CDR1 LNHDA and CDR2 SQIVND (reference sequence). CDR3 length equals 14 residues. The DNA for the CDR3 is TGTGCCAGTAGTGCCGGACTAGCGGCTCCGAACCAGTACTTC. Its translation: CASSAGLAAPNQYF. Looking up the rest from reference TRBV19 and TRBJ2-7 gives the full variable domain: DGGITQSPKYLFRKEGQNVTLSCEQNLNHDAMYWYRQDPGQGLRLIYYSQIVNDFQKGDIAEGYSVSREKKESFPLTVTSAQKNPTAFYLCASSAGLAAPNQYFGPGTRLTVT.

The rearrangement joins TRBV2 to TRBJ2-3; D is unclear. Per the germline V gene, CDR1 is SNHLY and CDR2 is FYNNEI. This CDR3 has 13 amino acids. The V gene lost 6 bases and the J gene lost 0 bases, with 7 bases spanning the gap. The DNA of the CDR3 is TGTGCCAGCAGAGAGCACAGCACAGATACGCAGTATTTT. This translates into CASREHSTDTQYF.

The CDR3 loop reads CASSFWGERGGMQYF. DNA of the CDR3: TGTGCCAGCAGCTTTTGGGGTGAGCGGGGAGGAATGCAGTATTTT. The rearrangement uses TRBV11-2 and TRBJ2-3; TRBD2 aligns across 7 bases. From germline, CDR1 is SGHAT and CDR2 FQNNGV. With V trimmed by 3 bases and J by 11 bases, 14 bases remained unmatched. This CDR3 comprises 15 residues.

The chain is built from TRBV29-1 and TRBJ2-2; 7 nucleotides align to TRBD2. The CDR3 contains 13 residues. In germline, CDR1 is SQVTM, CDR2 ANQGSEA. The junction had 10 bases not matched to a gene; V was cut back by 7 bases and J by 8 bases. CDR3 nucleotide sequence: TGCAGCGCAGGACTAGTCAGTCATGGGGAGCTGTTTTTT. This gives the protein CSAGLVSHGELFF.

This chain uses TRBV20-1 with TRBJ1-2; the D is unclear. The CDR3 covers 11 residues. The V and J ends lost 4 bases and 4 bases respectively, with 7 bases between them. Per germline, CDR1 DFQATT and CDR2 SNEGSKA (reference sequence). CDR3 in DNA: TGCAGTGCTATGAGAACCTATGGCTACACCTTC. This codes for CSAMRTYGYTF.

The table lists this clone with a few counts. This chain links TRBV29-1 with TRBJ2-5; 10 nucleotides line up with TRBD1. CDR3 size: 14 residues. Losses at the gene ends were 4 bases for V and 4 bases for J; bases not matched to a gene: 6. Germline-derived CDR1 and CDR2 are SQVTM and ANQGSEA. As DNA, the CDR3 is TGCAGCGTTGCGGGACAGGGGCAAGGAGAGACCCAGTACTTC. This sequence encodes CSVAGQGQGETQYF.

This clone appeared once. V and J are TRBV27 and TRBJ1-6; D not certain. The germline V gene has CDR1 MNHEY and CDR2 SMNVEV (reference sequence). The CDR3 length is 14 residues. Trimming removed 3 bases at V and 7 bases at J, with 10 bases between. The CDR3 DNA is TGTGCCAGCAGTTTCCGCAGGATGAATTCACCCCTCCACTTT. Amino acid sequence: CASSFRRMNSPLHF.

The rearrangement joins TRBV30 to TRBJ1-2, with D possibly being TRBD1 (5 bases). Trimming took 0 bases from V and 8 from J, leaving 10 bases between them. This CDR3 has 12 amino acids. Per the germline V gene, CDR1 is GTSNPN and CDR2 is SVGIG (reference sequence). The CDR3 DNA is TGTGCCTGGAGTGTACGGCAGGGAGGCTACACCTTC. Its translation is CAWSVRQGGYTF. The complete variable domain, with remaining parts taken from reference TRBV30 and TRBJ1-2, reads SQTIHQWPATLVQPVGSPLSLECTVEGTSNPNLYWYRQAAGRGLQLLFYSVGIGQISSEVPQNLSASRPQDRQFILSSKKLLLSDSGFYLCAWSVRQGGYTFGSGTRLTVV.

In DNA, the CDR3 is TGCAGCGGTTTAACAGGGGAGGAGACCCAGTACTTC. Translating gives CSGLTGEETQYF. The rearrangement uses TRBV29-1 and TRBJ2-5; 7 bases are shared with TRBD1. Germline V gives CDR1 SQVTM, CDR2 ANQGSEA. The CDR3 is 12 residues long. With 7 bases clipped from V and 5 bases from J, the junction kept 7 bases outside the gene matches.

CDR3 in amino acids: CASSLTRDGNTEAFF. The CDR3 nucleotides read TGTGCCAGCAGCTTAACCCGGGACGGTAACACTGAAGCTTTCTTT. The V call is TRBV7-2, the J call TRBJ1-1, with D possibly matching TRBD1 (5 bases). V was pared by 2 bases and J by 2 bases, with 12 bases between. The germline V gene encodes CDR1 SGHTA and CDR2 FQGNSA. This CDR3 has 15 residues.

V is TRBV18 and J is TRBJ1-2, with TRBD1 matching over 10 bases. This CDR3 has 14 amino acids. V lost 3 bases and J lost 6; bases outside the gene matches: 4. Germline CDR1 is KGHSH and CDR2 is LQKENI. CDR3 in amino acids: CASSPDRGEDGYTF. CDR3 DNA sequence: TGTGCCAGCTCACCGGACAGGGGGGAGGATGGCTACACCTTC. Supplemented by reference TRBV18 and TRBJ1-2, the full variable domain reads NAGVMQNPRHLVRRRGQEARLRCSPMKGHSHVYWYRQLPEEGLKFMVYLQKENIIDESGMPKERFSAEFPKEGPSILRIQQVVRGDSAAYFCASSPDRGEDGYTFGSGTRLTVV.

The chain is built from TRBV5-1 and TRBJ2-1, with no clear D. Deletions cut 0 bases from V and 10 bases from J, with 5 bases between. This CDR3 spans 11 amino acids. Germline V gene sequence: CDR1 SGHRS, CDR2 YFSETQ. CDR3 protein: CASSLEREQFF. CDR3 DNA: TGCGCCAGCAGCTTGGAGCGAGAGCAGTTCTTC.

This clone was counted only a few times. The chain employs TRBV7-9 and TRBJ2-1; D perhaps matches TRBD1 (5 bases). The CDR3 length is 18 residues. Per germline, CDR1 SEHNR and CDR2 FQNEAQ (reference sequence). V lost 5 bases and J 0 bases, leaving 20 bases between the germline ends. CDR3 in amino acids: CASSPRQSRQGSYNEQFF. The DNA of the CDR3 is TGTGCCAGCAGCCCTCGACAGTCCCGGCAGGGCTCCTACAATGAGCAGTTCTTC.

This clone occurred a few times. The CDR3 spells CASSFGRVGTEAFF. In DNA, the CDR3 is TGCGCCAGCAGCTTCGGCAGGGTCGGCACTGAAGCTTTCTTT. This chain uses TRBV5-1 with TRBJ1-1, with a weak D call TRBD1 (5 bases). The length of the CDR3 is 14 residues. Between the trimmed V and J ends, which lost 2 bases and 4 bases, there was a span of 12 bases. CDR1 is SGHRS, CDR2 YFSETQ, per germline.

This clone has only a few counts. This rearrangement joins TRBV29-1 to TRBJ2-5; D perhaps matches TRBD1 (6 bases). Deletions cut 4 bases from V and 5 bases from J, with 14 bases between. CDR3 length: 13 residues. Germline CDR1 is SQVTM and CDR2 is ANQGSEA. The CDR3 DNA sequence: TGCAGCGTTGTTCTGGGGGCGCGGGAGACCCAGTACTTC. This gives the protein CSVVLGARETQYF.

The chain links TRBV30 to TRBJ1-6; 9 nucleotides match TRBD1. From germline, CDR1 is GTSNPN and CDR2 SVGIG (reference sequence). V lost 2 bases to trimming and J lost 3 bases; unmatched junction nucleotides: 5. This CDR3 comprises 16 residues. CDR3: CAWSRTGAFYNSPLHF. CDR3 in DNA: TGTGCCTGGAGTCGGACAGGGGCGTTCTATAATTCACCCCTCCACTTT.

The J gene is TRBJ2-6, the V gene TRBV19, with D unresolved. V was pared by 8 bases and J by 6 bases, with 5 bases between. Germline lookup yields CDR1 LNHDA and CDR2 SQIVND (reference sequence). The CDR3 has 11 amino acids. CDR3 nucleotides: TGTGCCAGTTCCACGGCCAACGTCCTGACTTTC. It specifies CASSTANVLTF.

Of note for this clone: The same CDR3 also results from other DNA sequences found in this sample. V usage is TRBV25-1 and J usage is TRBJ2-3, with D perhaps matching TRBD2 (5 bases). The CDR3 covers 15 residues. Trimming took 0 bases from V and 3 from J, leaving 10 bases between them. Germline CDR1 and CDR2: MGHDK and SYGVNS. CDR3 protein: CASSEYRGPTDTQYF. Written as DNA, the CDR3 is TGTGCCAGCAGTGAATATCGGGGTCCGACAGATACGCAGTATTTT.

This chain uses TRBV27 with TRBJ1-6; 10 bases fit TRBD1. The CDR3 covers 13 residues. V shed 9 bases, J shed 8 bases, and the junction held 4 bases outside the gene matches. The germline CDR1 and CDR2 sequences are MNHEY and SMNVEV (reference sequence). The CDR3 protein is CASTGTGDSPLHF. The CDR3 DNA sequence: TGTGCCAGTACCGGGACAGGGGATTCACCCCTCCACTTT.

The chain joins TRBV7-9 to TRBJ1-6; the D gene is possibly TRBD1 (6 bases). The CDR3 runs 16 residues. V was trimmed by 3 bases and J by 9 bases, leaving 18 bases between them. Germline CDR1 reads SEHNR; CDR2 reads FQNEAQ (reference sequence). CDR3 sequence: CASSFSGGQLSSPLHF. CDR3 bases: TGTGCCAGCAGCTTCTCTGGGGGGCAGCTAAGTTCACCCCTCCACTTT.

The chain uses TRBV30 and TRBJ1-6; D perhaps matches TRBD1 (6 bases). Between the trimmed V and J ends, which lost 7 bases and 7 bases, there was a span of 17 bases. The CDR3 spans 14 residues. The germline CDR1 and CDR2 sequences are GTSNPN and SVGIG (reference sequence). The CDR3 here is CAFRRGAKNSPLHF. In nucleotides, the CDR3 is TGTGCCTTTCGTAGGGGGGCCAAAAATTCACCCCTCCACTTT. Filled out from reference TRBV30 and TRBJ1-6, the complete variable domain reads SQTIHQWPATLVQPVGSPLSLECTVEGTSNPNLYWYRQAAGRGLQLLFYSVGIGQISSEVPQNLSASRPQDRQFILSSKKLLLSDSGFYLCAFRRGAKNSPLHFGNGTRLTVT.